What follows is one T cell receptor beta chain and its context. The protocol was immunoSEQ multiplex PCR, while the TCRdb copy is restricted to in-frame clones and leaves out a portion. The sample includes fewer than 100,000 clones, 89% of them seen just once. These data belong to a study of OX40 agonist ivuxolimab in advanced cancers. The study sampled blood at baseline, cycle 4 day 1, and cycle 7 day 1. The receptor comes from an adult with an advanced solid tumor such as melanoma, head and neck, liver or kidney cancer. The input for sequencing was CD4+ or CD8+ T cells sorted from blood, taken in a trial of the OX40 agonist ivuxolimab.

This chain's CDR3 is CASTGLAGESGELFF. The CDR3, as DNA: TGTGCCAGCACCGGACTAGCGGGAGAATCCGGGGAGCTGTTTTTT. The chain combines TRBV7-9 with TRBJ2-2, with 13 positions matching TRBD2. The V gene end was trimmed by 7 bases and the J gene end by 6 bases; junction bases not matched to a gene: 5. CDR3 length: 15 amino acids. The germline V gene encodes CDR1 SEHNR and CDR2 FQNEAQ (reference sequence).